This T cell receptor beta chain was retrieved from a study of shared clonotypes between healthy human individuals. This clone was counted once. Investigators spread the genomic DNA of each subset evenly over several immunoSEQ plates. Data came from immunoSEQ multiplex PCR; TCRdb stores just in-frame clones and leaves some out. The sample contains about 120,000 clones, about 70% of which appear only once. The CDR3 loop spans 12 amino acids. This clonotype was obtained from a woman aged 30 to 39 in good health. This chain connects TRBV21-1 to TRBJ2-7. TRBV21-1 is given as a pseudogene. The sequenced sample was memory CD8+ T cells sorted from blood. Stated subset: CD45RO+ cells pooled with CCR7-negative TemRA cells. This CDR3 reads CASSRRTYEQYF. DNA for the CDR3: TGTGCCAGCAGCAGAAGGACCTACGAGCAGTACTTC.